This T cell receptor (beta chain) was identified in a study of cytomegalovirus exposure and HLA in healthy donors. Primers included in the PCR were 60 Vbeta and 13 Jbeta primers. The method was immunoSEQ multiplex PCR; TCRdb's version includes in-frame clones alone and lacks a portion of them. The sample lists about 100,000 clones, more than 75% seen once, with 4% in the top ten. This clone appeared a single time. The germline V gene has CDR1 SQVTM and CDR2 ANQGSEA. The V end was cut by 6 bases, the J end by 7 bases, with 12 bases between. The CDR3 covers 11 residues. The chain links TRBV29-1 to TRBJ1-1; D is perhaps TRBD1 (5 bases). The source of this sequence is a woman in her forties or fifties in good health and CMV-seropositive. The specimen was PBMCs. The CDR3 nucleotides read TGCAGCGTAGACGACAGTGTTGAAGCTTTCTTT. This translates into CSVDDSVEAFF. Filled out from reference TRBV29-1 and TRBJ1-1, the complete variable domain reads SAVISQKPSRDICQRGTSLTIQCQVDSQVTMMFWYRQQPGQSLTLIATANQGSEATYESGFVIDKFPISRPNLTFSTLTVSNMSPEDSSIYLCSVDDSVEAFFGQGTRLTVV.